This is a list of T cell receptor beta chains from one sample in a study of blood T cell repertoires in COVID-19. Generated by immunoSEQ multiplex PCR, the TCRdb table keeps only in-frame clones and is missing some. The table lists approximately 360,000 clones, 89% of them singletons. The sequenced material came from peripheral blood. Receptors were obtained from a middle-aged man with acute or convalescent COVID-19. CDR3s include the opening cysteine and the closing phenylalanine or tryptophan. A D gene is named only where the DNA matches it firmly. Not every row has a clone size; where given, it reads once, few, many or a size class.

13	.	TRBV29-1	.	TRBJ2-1	TGCAGCGTTGACGGTCCTAGTCAGGGTGAGCAGTTCTTC	CSVDGPSQGEQFF
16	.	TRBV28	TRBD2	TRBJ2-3	TGTGCCAGCAGTCCCCCGGTGTTAGCGGGGGAGGATACGCAGTATTTT	CASSPPVLAGEDTQYF
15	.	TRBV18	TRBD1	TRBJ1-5	TGTGCCAGCTCACCAAGGACAGGGGGCAATCAGCCCCAGCATTTT	CASSPRTGGNQPQHF
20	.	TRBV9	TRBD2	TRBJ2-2	TGTGCCAGCAGTCACACCGGGACTAGCGGGCGGCACTCGAGGACCGGGGAGCTGTTTTTT	CASSHTGTSGRHSRTGELFF
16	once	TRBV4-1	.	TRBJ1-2	TGCGCCAGCAGCCAGGGGAGGGGCTGGGGGGGCTATGGCTACACCTTC	CASSQGRGWGGYGYTF
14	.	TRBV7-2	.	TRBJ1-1	TGTGCCAGCAGCTCAGGGCCTGGGTACACTGAAGCTTTCTTT	CASSSGPGYTEAFF
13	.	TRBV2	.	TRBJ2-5	TGTGCCAGCAATTCCCCGTACCAAGAGACCCAGTACTTC	CASNSPYQETQYF
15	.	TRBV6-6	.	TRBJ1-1	TGTGCCAGCCCGGAGTACAGGGTACCGGACACTGAAGCTTTCTTT	CASPEYRVPDTEAFF
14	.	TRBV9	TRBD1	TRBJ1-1	TGTGCCAGCAGCGAATGGGACAGGGGTACTGAAGCTTTCTTT	CASSEWDRGTEAFF
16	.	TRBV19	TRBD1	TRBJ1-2	TGTGCCAGTAGTATAGGCCCGGACAGGGGTCCCTATGGCTACACCTTC	CASSIGPDRGPYGYTF
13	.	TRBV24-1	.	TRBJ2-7	TGTGCCACCTCGGGGGTGCCGTCCTACGAGCAGTACTTC	CATSGVPSYEQYF
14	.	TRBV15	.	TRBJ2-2	TGTGCCACCAGCACCAGGGTGAACACCGGGGAGCTGTTTTTT	CATSTRVNTGELFF
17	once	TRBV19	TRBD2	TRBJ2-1	TGTGCCAGTAGTATCCCCCGACTAGCGGGGGATTACAATGAGCAGTTCTTC	CASSIPRLAGDYNEQFF
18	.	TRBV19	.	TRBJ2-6	TGTGCCAGTAGTCAGAGGACAGTAGCCTACTCTGGGGCCAACGTCCTGACTTTC	CASSQRTVAYSGANVLTF
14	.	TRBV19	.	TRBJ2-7	TGTGCCAGTAGTATGCAGGTCAATTCCTACGAGCAGTACTTC	CASSMQVNSYEQYF
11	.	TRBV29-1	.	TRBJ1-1	TGCAGCGTCCATCCGGGGAGTGAAGCTTTCTTT	CSVHPGSEAFF
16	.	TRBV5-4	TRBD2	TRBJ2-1	TGTGCCAGCAGCCTTTCTTTAGCGGGGGGGGCTGGAAGGCAGTTCTTC	CASSLSLAGGAGRQFF
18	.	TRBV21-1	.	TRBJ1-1	TGTGCCAGCAGCCATAACGGACAGGGTCGAGAATTCGACACTGAAGCTTTCTTT	CASSHNGQGREFDTEAFF
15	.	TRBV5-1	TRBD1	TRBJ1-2	TGCGCCAGCCGGGTAGGACAGGGACCGGACTATGGCTACACCTTC	CASRVGQGPDYGYTF
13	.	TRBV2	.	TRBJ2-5	TGTGCCAGCATCCGACTAGATGAGGAGACCCAGTACTTC	CASIRLDEETQYF
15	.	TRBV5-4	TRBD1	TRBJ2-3	TGTGCCAGCAGCTTCCAGGGGGCAGGCACAGATACGCAGTATTTT	CASSFQGAGTDTQYF
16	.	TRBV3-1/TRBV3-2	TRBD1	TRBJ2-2	TGTGCCAGCAGCCAGGCCCGGGACAGGGACACCGGGGAGCTGTTTTTT	CASSQARDRDTGELFF
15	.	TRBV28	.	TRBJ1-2	TGTGCCAGCAGGGACACAGGGAAGTGGGACTATGGCTACACCTTC	CASRDTGKWDYGYTF
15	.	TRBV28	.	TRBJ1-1	TGTGCCAGCAGTTTATCACCCTTAGGGGGTCGTGAAGCTTTCTTT	CASSLSPLGGREAFF